Described below is a single T cell receptor beta chain sequence and its context. The sample originates from a study of blood T cell repertoires in COVID-19. The protocol was immunoSEQ multiplex PCR, while the TCRdb copy is restricted to in-frame clones and leaves out a portion. This sample yields roughly 200,000 clones, of which roughly three quarters are seen a single time; nearly 6% belongs to the top ten. This TCR was sampled from a woman between 40 and 50 years old with COVID-19, enrolled during active disease. The sequenced material came from peripheral blood.

In DNA form, the CDR3 reads TGTGCCAGCAGCTTAGCTGCGGTGGGCTACGAGCAGTACTTC. This codes for CASSLAAVGYEQYF. The rearrangement links TRBV7-9 to TRBJ2-7, with unresolved D. CDR3 length equals 14 residues. From germline, CDR1 is SEHNR and CDR2 FQNEAQ (reference sequence). V was trimmed by 0 bases and J by 3 bases, leaving 9 bases between them.